Sequencing of this T cell receptor beta chain was carried out in a study of T cell responses to AZD1222 COVID-19 vaccine. Data came from immunoSEQ multiplex PCR; TCRdb stores just in-frame clones and leaves some out. This sample yields about 73,000 clones, of which roughly 89% are seen a single time; about 9.3% belongs to the top ten. This TCR came from an adult who received the AZD1222 COVID-19 vaccine. Sequences were derived from peripheral blood, sampled 28 days after the second AZD1222 dose.

CDR3 in amino acids: CASSPGRGPYEQYV. The CDR3, as DNA: TGCGCCAGCAGCCCCGGCAGGGGTCCCTACGAGCAGTACGTC. This chain connects TRBV5-1 to TRBJ2-7; D might be TRBD1 (6 bases). The CDR3 is 14 amino acids. Trimming took off 4 bases at V and 2 bases at J, with 13 bases between the two ends. Germline V gene lookup returns CDR1 SGHRS and CDR2 YFSETQ.